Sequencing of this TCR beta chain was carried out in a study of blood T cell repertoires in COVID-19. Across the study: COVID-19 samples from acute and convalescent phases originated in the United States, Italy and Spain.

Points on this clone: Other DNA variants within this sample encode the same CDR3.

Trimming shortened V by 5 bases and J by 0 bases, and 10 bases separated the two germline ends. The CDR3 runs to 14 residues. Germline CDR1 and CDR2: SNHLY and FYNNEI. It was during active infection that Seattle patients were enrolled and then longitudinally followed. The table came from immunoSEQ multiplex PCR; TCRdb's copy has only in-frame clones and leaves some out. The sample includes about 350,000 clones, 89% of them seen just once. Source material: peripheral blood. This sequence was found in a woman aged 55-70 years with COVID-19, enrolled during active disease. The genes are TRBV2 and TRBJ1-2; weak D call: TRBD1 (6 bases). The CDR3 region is CASSSQGANYGYTF. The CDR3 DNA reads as TGTGCCAGCAGTTCACAGGGAGCTAACTATGGCTACACCTTC.